The next 5 T cell receptor beta chains were all read from a single sample in a study of T-cell reconstitution after alpha-beta-depleted transplantation in children. The library targeted TCRbeta and was prepared with unique molecular identifiers. TCRdb analysed the PCR reads with MiXCR anew, one entry per CDR3 protein. Seen here are about 110,000 distinct CDR3 sequences, about 6% observed once, and the top ten hold 20% to 25%. The sample consisted of PBMCs, mostly from graft donor cells, taken 360 days after TCRalphabeta/CD19-depleted stem cell transplant. These TCRs come from a male patient under 10 years old who had a stem cell transplant for acute lymphoblastic leukemia, so the T cells may come from the graft donor.

At least ten counts were recorded for this clonotype. V is TRBV25-1 and J is TRBJ1-2; D uncertain. The CDR3 runs 11 residues. Trimming stripped 4 bases from V and 2 bases from J, with 2 bases between. In germline, CDR1 is MGHDK, CDR2 SYGVNS. Here the CDR3 DNA reads TGTGCCAGCAGTGTAAACTATGGCTACACCTTC. It translates to CASSVNYGYTF.

The chain has TRBV20-1 and TRBJ2-7; TRBD2 matches at 9 bases. CDR1 and CDR2 from the germline V gene are DFQATT and SNEGSKA (reference sequence). V shed 1 base, J shed 3 bases, and the junction held 7 bases outside the gene matches. This CDR3 has 15 amino acids. CDR3 region: CSARAAGGGSYEQYF. The CDR3 nucleotides are TGCAGTGCTAGAGCGGCGGGAGGGGGTAGCTACGAGCAGTACTTC.

This clonotype was seen ten or more times. The chain joins TRBV11-2 to TRBJ2-3; TRBD2 matches 9 bases. Germline V gene lookup returns CDR1 SGHAT and CDR2 FQNNGV. The V segment lost 3 bases and the J segment 0 bases; nucleotides outside the gene matches: 10. The CDR3 length is 18 residues. Here the CDR3 reads CASSFERGVPSSTDTQYF. In nucleotides, the CDR3 is TGTGCCAGCAGCTTCGAGCGGGGGGTCCCCAGTAGCACAGATACGCAGTATTTT.

This clonotype was observed many times. The genes are TRBV15 and TRBJ2-1, with D unclear. This CDR3 contains 13 residues. V dropped 8 bases and J dropped 0 bases, with 8 bases sitting between them. Germline CDR1 is LNHNV and CDR2 is YYDKDF (reference sequence). The CDR3 here is CATAQLSYNEQFF. The CDR3 DNA follows: TGTGCCACCGCCCAGCTCTCCTACAATGAGCAGTTCTTC.

This clonotype was detected only a few times. Germline is not matched at one junction end, which may reflect a read error. V is TRBV12-3 or TRBV12-4 and J is TRBJ1-2; tentative D call: TRBD1 (6 bases). The length of the CDR3 is 13 residues. The chain's CDR3 is CASSSGTHYGYTF. The CDR3 DNA is TGTGCAAGCAGTTCCGGGACACACTATGGCTACACCTTC.